Listed below are T cell receptor beta chains from one sample, sequenced in a study of preoperative IRX-2 immunotherapy in early breast cancer. The table came from immunoSEQ multiplex PCR; TCRdb's copy has only in-frame clones and leaves some out. The sample comprises about 32,000 clones, over 80% of which are singletons, and roughly 2.6% rests with the top ten. Material: lymph node tissue, obtained from a patient treated with IRX-2 immunotherapy. Receptor source: a human donor with breast cancer. The CDR3 runs from the conserved cysteine through the conserved F or W. D genes are given only for firm matches. Clone size appears in some rows only: once, few, many, or a class for an expanded clone.

v_gene	j_gene	abundance	d_gene	CDR3aa	CDR3nt
TRBV15	TRBJ2-3	.	.	CATSKGLTASTDTQYF	TGTGCCACCAGCAAGGGTTTGACAGCTAGCACAGATACGCAGTATTTT
TRBV19	TRBJ1-2	.	.	CASSIGGVNYGYTF	TGTGCCAGTAGTATTGGAGGGGTTAACTATGGCTACACCTTC
TRBV11-1	TRBJ2-1	.	.	CASSLLAGSSEQFF	TGTGCCAGCAGCTTATTGGCGGGATCTAGTGAGCAGTTCTTC
TRBV23-1	TRBJ1-5	.	.	CASSQGLSNQPQHF	TGCGCCAGCAGCCAAGGACTTTCAAATCAGCCCCAGCATTTT
TRBV19	TRBJ2-1	.	TRBD2	CASSIASGSYNEQFF	TGTGCCAGTAGTATAGCAAGCGGGAGTTACAATGAGCAGTTCTTC
TRBV19	TRBJ2-2	.	.	CASSIAGLRGTGELFF	TGTGCCAGTAGTATAGCCGGACTCCGTGGCACCGGGGAGCTGTTTTTT
TRBV30	TRBJ1-4	.	.	CAWSDRTREEKLFF	TGTGCCTGGAGTGACAGGACGCGGGAGGAAAAACTGTTTTTT
TRBV23-1	TRBJ1-5	.	TRBD1	CASSRQSDRVGQPQHF	TGCGCCAGCAGTCGCCAATCCGACAGGGTAGGTCAGCCCCAGCATTTT
TRBV9	TRBJ2-2	.	.	CASSADTVAGELFF	TGTGCCAGCAGCGCAGACACCGTGGCCGGGGAGCTGTTTTTT
TRBV6-8	TRBJ1-1	once	.	CASSYSVGTEAFF	TGTGCCAGCAGTTACTCGGTGGGCACTGAAGCTTTCTTT
TRBV15	TRBJ1-1	.	.	CATSRDTRGREAFF	TGTGCCACCAGCAGAGATACCCGCGGGAGGGAAGCTTTCTTT
TRBV6-8	TRBJ2-2	.	.	CASSYYAENTGELFF	TGTGCCAGCAGTTACTATGCGGAGAACACCGGGGAGCTGTTTTTT
TRBV6-8	TRBJ2-3	.	.	CARSTLQGSGQYF	TGTGCCAGATCGACACTCCAGGGAAGCGGGCAGTATTTT
TRBV18	TRBJ1-2	once	TRBD1	CASSPRDRGHGYTF	TGTGCCAGCTCACCACGGGACAGGGGGCATGGCTACACCTTC
TRBV6-8	TRBJ1-2	few	TRBD1	CASSPGTGGGYTF	TGTGCCAGCAGCCCCGGGACAGGGGGAGGCTACACCTTC
TRBV6-8	TRBJ2-5	few	TRBD1	CASRGTGESAQYF	TGTGCCAGCAGGGGGACAGGGGAGTCGGCCCAGTACTTC
TRBV28	TRBJ1-2	.	TRBD1	CASSLGQAWGYTF	TGTGCCAGCAGTTTAGGACAGGCCTGGGGCTACACCTTC
TRBV19	TRBJ2-7	.	.	CASSMRPSVHEQYF	TGTGCCAGTAGTATGAGGCCCAGTGTCCACGAGCAGTACTTC
TRBV6-8	TRBJ1-6	once	TRBD1	CASSPGTGRNSPLHF	TGTGCCAGCAGCCCTGGGACAGGGCGTAATTCACCCCTCCACTTT
TRBV19	TRBJ1-1	.	TRBD1	CASSINPRTGVLNTEAFF	TGTGCCAGTAGTATAAACCCCCGGACAGGCGTCCTGAACACTGAAGCTTTCTTT